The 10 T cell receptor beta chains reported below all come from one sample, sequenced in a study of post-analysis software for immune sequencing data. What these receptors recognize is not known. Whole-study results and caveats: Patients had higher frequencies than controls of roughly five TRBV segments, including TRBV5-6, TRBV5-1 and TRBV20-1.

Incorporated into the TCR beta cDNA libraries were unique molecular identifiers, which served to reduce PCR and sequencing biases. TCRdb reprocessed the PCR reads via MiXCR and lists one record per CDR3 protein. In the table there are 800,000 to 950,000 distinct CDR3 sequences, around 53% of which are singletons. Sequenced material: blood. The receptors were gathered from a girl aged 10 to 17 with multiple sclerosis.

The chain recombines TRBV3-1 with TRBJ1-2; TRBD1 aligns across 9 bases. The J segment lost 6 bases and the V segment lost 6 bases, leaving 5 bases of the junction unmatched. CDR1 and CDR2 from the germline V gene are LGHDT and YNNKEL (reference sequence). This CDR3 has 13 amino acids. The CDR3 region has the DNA TGTGCCAGCAGGGGACAGGGAGCGGATGGCTACACCTTC. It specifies CASRGQGADGYTF.

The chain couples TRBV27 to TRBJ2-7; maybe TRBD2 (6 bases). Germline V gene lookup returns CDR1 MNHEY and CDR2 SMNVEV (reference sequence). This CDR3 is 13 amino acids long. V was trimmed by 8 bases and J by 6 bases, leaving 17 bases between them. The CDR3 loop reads CASSLPLGGEQYF. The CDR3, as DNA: TGTGCCAGCTCTCTCCCGCTGGGGGGCGAGCAGTACTTC.

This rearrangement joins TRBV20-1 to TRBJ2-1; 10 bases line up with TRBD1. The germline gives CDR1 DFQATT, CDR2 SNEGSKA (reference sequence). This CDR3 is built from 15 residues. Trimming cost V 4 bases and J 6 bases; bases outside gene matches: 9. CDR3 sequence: CSANARDRGFNEQFF. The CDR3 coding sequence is TGCAGTGCTAATGCTCGGGACAGGGGATTCAATGAGCAGTTCTTC.

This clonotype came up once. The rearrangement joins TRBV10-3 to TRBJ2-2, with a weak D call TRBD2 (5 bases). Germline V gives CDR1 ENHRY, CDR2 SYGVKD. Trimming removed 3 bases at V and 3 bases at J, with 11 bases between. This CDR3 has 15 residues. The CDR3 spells CAISDPDYDTGELFF. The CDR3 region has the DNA TGTGCCATCAGTGATCCCGACTACGACACCGGGGAGCTGTTTTTT.

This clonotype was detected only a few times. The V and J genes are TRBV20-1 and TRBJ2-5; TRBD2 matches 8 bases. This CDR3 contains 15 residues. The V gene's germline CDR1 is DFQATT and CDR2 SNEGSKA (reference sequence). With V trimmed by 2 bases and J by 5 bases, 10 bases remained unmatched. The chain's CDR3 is CSARPSGLVLETQYF. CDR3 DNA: TGCAGTGCTAGACCCTCGGGACTAGTCCTTGAGACCCAGTACTTC.

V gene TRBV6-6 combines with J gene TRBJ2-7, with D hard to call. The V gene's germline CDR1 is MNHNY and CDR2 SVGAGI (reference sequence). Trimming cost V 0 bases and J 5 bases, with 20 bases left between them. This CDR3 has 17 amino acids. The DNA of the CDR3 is TGTGCCAGCAGTTACTCGAGTGTTGGTGGGAAGCCCAACGAGCAGTACTTC. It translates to CASSYSSVGGKPNEQYF.

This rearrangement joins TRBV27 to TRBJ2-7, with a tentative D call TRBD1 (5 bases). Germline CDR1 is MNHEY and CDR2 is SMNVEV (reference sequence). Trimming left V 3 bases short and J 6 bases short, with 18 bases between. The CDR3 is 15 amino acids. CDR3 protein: CASSFGQGRLSEQYF. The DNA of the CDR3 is TGTGCCAGCAGTTTCGGGCAGGGTAGACTCTCCGAGCAGTACTTC.

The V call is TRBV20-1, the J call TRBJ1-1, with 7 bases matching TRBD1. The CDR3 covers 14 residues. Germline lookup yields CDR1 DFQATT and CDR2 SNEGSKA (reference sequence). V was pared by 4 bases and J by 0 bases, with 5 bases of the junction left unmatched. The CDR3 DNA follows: TGCAGTGCTAACCCTACAGGGGTGAACACTGAAGCTTTCTTT. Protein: CSANPTGVNTEAFF.

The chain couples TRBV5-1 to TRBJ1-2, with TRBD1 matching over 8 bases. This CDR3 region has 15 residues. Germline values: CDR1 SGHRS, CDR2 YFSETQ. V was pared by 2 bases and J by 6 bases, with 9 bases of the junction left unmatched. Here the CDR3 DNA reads TGCGCCAGCAGCTTCCGGGACAGGATTACGGATGGCTACACCTTC. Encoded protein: CASSFRDRITDGYTF.

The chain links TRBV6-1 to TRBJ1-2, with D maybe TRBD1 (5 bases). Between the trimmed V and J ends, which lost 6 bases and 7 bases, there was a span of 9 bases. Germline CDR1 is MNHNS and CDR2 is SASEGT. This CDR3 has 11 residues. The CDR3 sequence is CASRQGGGYTF. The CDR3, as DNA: TGTGCCAGCAGGCAGGGAGGTGGCTACACCTTC.